The sequence of this T cell receptor beta chain was determined in a study of T cells after yellow fever vaccination. The CDR3 has 15 residues. Losses at the gene ends were 4 bases for V and 4 bases for J; bases not matched to a gene: 9. Germline V gene sequence: CDR1 DFQATT, CDR2 SNEGSKA (reference sequence). TCRdb passed the 5' RACE reads through MiXCR, listing each CDR3 protein once. The sample contains around 400,000 distinct CDR3 sequences, 11% of which appear only once. This clonotype occurred once. This receptor was obtained from a man between 18 and 29 years old who received the YFV17D yellow fever vaccine. The sequencing here drew on PBMCs, taken on the day of the first yellow fever vaccination. The genes are TRBV20-1 and TRBJ2-5; 10 positions match TRBD2. This CDR3 reads CSAKASGGPGETQYF. CDR3 in DNA: TGCAGTGCTAAAGCTAGCGGGGGACCGGGAGAGACCCAGTACTTC.